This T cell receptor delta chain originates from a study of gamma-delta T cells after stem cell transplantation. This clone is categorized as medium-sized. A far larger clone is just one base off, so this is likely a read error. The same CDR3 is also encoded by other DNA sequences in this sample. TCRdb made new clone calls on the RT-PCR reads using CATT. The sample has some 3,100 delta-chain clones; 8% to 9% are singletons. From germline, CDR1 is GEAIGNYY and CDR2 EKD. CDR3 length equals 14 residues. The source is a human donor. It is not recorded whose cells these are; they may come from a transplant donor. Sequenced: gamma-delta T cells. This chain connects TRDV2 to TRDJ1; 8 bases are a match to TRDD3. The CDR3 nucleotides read TGTGCCCGTGACATACTGGGGGACACCGATAAACTCATCTTT. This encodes CARDILGDTDKLIF.